The clone carrying this T cell receptor beta chain appeared many times. Its cognate antigen is unknown. This CDR3 contains 13 residues. Trimming shortened V by 3 bases and J by 4 bases, and 9 bases separated the two germline ends. The data are from a study of neurological immune-mediated disorders. Study at large: Multiple sclerosis patients numbered roughly 34, of whom approximately 31 were relapsing-remitting and 3 secondary progressive.

Study-wide points: When the repertoires were sorted by phylogenetic grouping, those of 18 of 34 multiple sclerosis patients ended up in one related-CDR3 cluster, a possible signature. Multiple sclerosis was found to have the least TCR clonal expansion, below healthy controls, and HTLV-1-associated myelopathy the most.

The cDNA was generated through 5'RACE incorporating 10-nucleotide random UMIs. TCRdb recomputed calls from the 5' RACE reads with MiXCR, one row per CDR3 protein. This table holds 78,000 or so distinct CDR3 sequences, roughly 4.8% found once. Sequencing was performed on PBMCs. The clonotype was recovered from a woman in her thirties with multiple sclerosis. This chain joins TRBV12-3 or TRBV12-4 and TRBJ1-2; tentative D call: TRBD1 (5 bases). In nucleotides, the CDR3 is TGTGCCAGCAGTTTGGGGGTGGGCTATGGCTACACCTTC. Amino acids: CASSLGVGYGYTF.